A selection of T cell receptor beta chains follows, all from one sample in a study of blood T cell repertoires in COVID-19. The data were produced by immunoSEQ multiplex PCR, yet TCRdb's version contains in-frame clones alone and is incomplete. The sample holds around 200,000 clones; 84% are singletons and the top ten take approximately 2.5%. The source material was peripheral blood. These receptors originate from a human donor with acute or convalescent COVID-19. The donor label of this sample is uncertain. Each CDR3 is given with its conserved first and last residue. Fields, in order: D gene, V gene, CDR3 length, clone size, J gene, CDR3 DNA, CDR3 protein. A D gene is named only where the DNA matches it firmly. Clone sizes are given selectively: once, few, many, or a class where the clone is expanded.

.	TRBV21-1	12	.	TRBJ2-5	TGTGCCAGCAGCCCTCTCCGGGAGACCCAGTACTTC	CASSPLRETQYF
TRBD2	TRBV2	15	.	TRBJ2-3	TGTGCCAGCAGGAAAGCGGGGGGTTCGAGAGATACGCAGTATTTT	CASRKAGGSRDTQYF
TRBD1	TRBV5-1	14	.	TRBJ2-7	TGCGCCAGCAGCTTACAGGGGGCTATCTACGAGCAGTACTTC	CASSLQGAIYEQYF
TRBD1	TRBV29-1	13	.	TRBJ2-5	TGCAGCGTTAACCCGGGACAGGGCTCGACCCAGTACTTC	CSVNPGQGSTQYF
.	TRBV7-9	15	.	TRBJ1-1	TGTGCCAGCAGCCTCAATGTCGGACAGAACACTGAAGCTTTCTTT	CASSLNVGQNTEAFF
.	TRBV27	13	.	TRBJ2-1	TGTGCCAGCAGTTCACTAGATTACAATGAGCAGTTCTTC	CASSSLDYNEQFF
.	TRBV5-6	15	.	TRBJ2-7	TGTGCCAGCAGCCCCGACGCTAGCAGATCCTACGAGCAGTACTTC	CASSPDASRSYEQYF
TRBD1	TRBV11-3	14	.	TRBJ2-7	TGTGCCAGCAGCCTGGTGGGACAGGGGAGCGAGCAGTACTTC	CASSLVGQGSEQYF
TRBD1	TRBV28	18	.	TRBJ1-1	TGTGCCAGCAGTTTAACAACAGGGGGCGCCCCTTATGGCACTGAAGCTTTCTTT	CASSLTTGGAPYGTEAFF
TRBD1	TRBV5-8	16	.	TRBJ1-6	TGTGCCAGCAGCTTGGATGCAGGGGGCAAGAATTCACCCCTCCACTTT	CASSLDAGGKNSPLHF
.	TRBV19	15	.	TRBJ1-2	TGTGCCAGTAGGACAGGTGTTCGGCCTAACTATGGCTACACCTTC	CASRTGVRPNYGYTF
.	TRBV6-1	13	.	TRBJ1-2	TGTGCCAGCAGTGAACAGACTCGGGGTGGCTACACCTTC	CASSEQTRGGYTF
.	TRBV6-5	15	.	TRBJ1-2	TGTGCCAGCAGTTACGCCGGGACTGGGGGCTATGGCTACACCTTC	CASSYAGTGGYGYTF
.	TRBV7-9	12	.	TRBJ2-5	TGTGCCAGCAGCGGCAGGGAAGAGACCCAGTACTTC	CASSGREETQYF
.	TRBV27	14	.	TRBJ2-7	TGTGCCAGCAGTTTAAGCAGGGGACCCTACGAGCAGTACTTC	CASSLSRGPYEQYF
.	TRBV5-6	13	.	TRBJ1-6	TGTGCCAGCAGCGATCAACCGGGGTCACCCCTCCACTTT	CASSDQPGSPLHF
TRBD2	TRBV5-1	18	few	TRBJ2-3	TGCGCCAGCAGCTTAGTCGCGGGAGGGATTGGGCGCACAGATACGCAGTATTTT	CASSLVAGGIGRTDTQYF
.	TRBV19	16	once	TRBJ1-5	TGTGCCAGTGCACAGGTGGGGTCCTATAGCAATCAGCCCCAGCATTTT	CASAQVGSYSNQPQHF
.	TRBV19	15	.	TRBJ1-2	TGTGCCAGTAGATCCCAACAGGGATCTAACTATGGCTACACCTTC	CASRSQQGSNYGYTF
TRBD1	TRBV12-5	16	.	TRBJ2-7	TGTGCTAGTGGTTTGACCACCGGGACAGGCTACTACGAGCAGTACTTC	CASGLTTGTGYYEQYF
.	TRBV6-1	12	.	TRBJ2-7	TGTGCCAGCAGTGAAAGGGCGGGGGAGCAGTACTTC	CASSERAGEQYF
TRBD2	TRBV18	14	.	TRBJ2-3	TGTGCCAGCTCAGCGGGAGATCAGGCAGATACGCAGTATTTT	CASSAGDQADTQYF
.	TRBV7-9	15	.	TRBJ1-2	TGTGCCAGCAGCAACAAACAGGGTAGTGGCTATGGCTACACCTTC	CASSNKQGSGYGYTF
.	TRBV7-2	15	.	TRBJ2-7	TGTGCCAGCAGCTTAGCGCGGCAGGGGATCTACGAGCAGTACTTC	CASSLARQGIYEQYF
TRBD2	TRBV5-4	14	.	TRBJ2-1	TGTGCCAGCACCTCGGGACTAGGGTGGGATGAGCAGTTCTTC	CASTSGLGWDEQFF
.	TRBV18	14	.	TRBJ1-4	TGTGCCAGCTCACCCCGGGGGACTAATGAAAAACTGTTTTTT	CASSPRGTNEKLFF
TRBD1	TRBV4-1	15	.	TRBJ2-2	TGCGCCAGCAGCCAGGGACAGACCAACACCGGGGAGCTGTTTTTT	CASSQGQTNTGELFF
TRBD2	TRBV10-2	15	once	TRBJ2-1	TGCGCCAGCAGTGTGCTAGCGGGGGCCGGGGGTGAGCAGTTCTTC	CASSVLAGAGGEQFF
TRBD1	TRBV14	15	.	TRBJ2-7	TGTGCCAGCAGCCCAATCCGGACAGGGCCCTACGAGCAGTACTTC	CASSPIRTGPYEQYF
.	TRBV11-1	15	.	TRBJ2-1	TGTGCCAGCCGAACCTCTCGGGTCGAGGAGAATGAGCAGTTCTTC	CASRTSRVEENEQFF
TRBD1	TRBV28	14	.	TRBJ1-1	TGTGCCAGCAGTTCAGGACAGGGGCTCACTGAAGCTTTCTTT	CASSSGQGLTEAFF
.	TRBV5-1	13	.	TRBJ2-2	TGCGCCAGTCAGGGGAGTGAGACCGGGGAGCTGTTTTTT	CASQGSETGELFF
TRBD1	TRBV6-1	15	few	TRBJ1-2	TGTGCCAGCAGTGAGGGACAGGGGACTCGATATGGCTACACCTTC	CASSEGQGTRYGYTF
TRBD2	TRBV5-1	16	.	TRBJ2-5	TGCGCCAGCAGCTTGGAAGGCGGGGGGGCCCTAGAGACCCAGTACTTC	CASSLEGGGALETQYF
.	TRBV3-1/TRBV3-2	15	.	TRBJ2-3	TGTGCCAGCAGCCCCTTGACGGGAAGCACAGATACGCAGTATTTT	CASSPLTGSTDTQYF
TRBD2	TRBV30	15	.	TRBJ2-1	TGTGCCTGGAGCCCGGGGACTAGCGGATACAATGAGCAGTTCTTC	CAWSPGTSGYNEQFF
.	TRBV7-9	11	.	TRBJ1-1	TGTGCCAGCCGGGAGAACACTGAAGCTTTCTTT	CASRENTEAFF
.	TRBV21-1	16	.	TRBJ1-4	TGTGCCAGCAGCGCCTGGGCTAAGGCAGGCGGGGAAAAACTGTTTTTT	CASSAWAKAGGEKLFF
TRBD1	TRBV27	17	.	TRBJ1-6	TGTGCCAGCAGTCTTGATTCCCCCGGGACAGCTAATTCACCCCTCCACTTT	CASSLDSPGTANSPLHF
.	TRBV19	17	.	TRBJ2-3	TGTGCCAGTAGTCCCCGAGGGTCAAATAGGAACACAGATACGCAGTATTTT	CASSPRGSNRNTDTQYF
TRBD1	TRBV5-1	15	.	TRBJ1-3	TGCGCCAGCAGCTCACAGACAGGGGCTGGAAACACCATATATTTT	CASSSQTGAGNTIYF
TRBD2	TRBV30	12	once	TRBJ2-1	TGTGCCTGGGGACTAGCCTACAATGAGCAGTTCTTC	CAWGLAYNEQFF
.	TRBV27	15	.	TRBJ2-5	TGTGCCAGCAGTTTATGGGCAGGGGATAGAGGGACCCAGTACTTC	CASSLWAGDRGTQYF
TRBD2	TRBV30	11	.	TRBJ2-3	TGTGCCTCTCGGGGGGCAGATACGCAGTATTTT	CASRGADTQYF
.	TRBV27	13	once	TRBJ1-2	TGTGCCAGCAGTGGCCAGGGGAACTATGGCTACACCTTC	CASSGQGNYGYTF
.	TRBV2	14	few	TRBJ2-7	TGTGCCAGCAGTGTAAGGGGCGCATCCTACGAGCAGTACTTC	CASSVRGASYEQYF